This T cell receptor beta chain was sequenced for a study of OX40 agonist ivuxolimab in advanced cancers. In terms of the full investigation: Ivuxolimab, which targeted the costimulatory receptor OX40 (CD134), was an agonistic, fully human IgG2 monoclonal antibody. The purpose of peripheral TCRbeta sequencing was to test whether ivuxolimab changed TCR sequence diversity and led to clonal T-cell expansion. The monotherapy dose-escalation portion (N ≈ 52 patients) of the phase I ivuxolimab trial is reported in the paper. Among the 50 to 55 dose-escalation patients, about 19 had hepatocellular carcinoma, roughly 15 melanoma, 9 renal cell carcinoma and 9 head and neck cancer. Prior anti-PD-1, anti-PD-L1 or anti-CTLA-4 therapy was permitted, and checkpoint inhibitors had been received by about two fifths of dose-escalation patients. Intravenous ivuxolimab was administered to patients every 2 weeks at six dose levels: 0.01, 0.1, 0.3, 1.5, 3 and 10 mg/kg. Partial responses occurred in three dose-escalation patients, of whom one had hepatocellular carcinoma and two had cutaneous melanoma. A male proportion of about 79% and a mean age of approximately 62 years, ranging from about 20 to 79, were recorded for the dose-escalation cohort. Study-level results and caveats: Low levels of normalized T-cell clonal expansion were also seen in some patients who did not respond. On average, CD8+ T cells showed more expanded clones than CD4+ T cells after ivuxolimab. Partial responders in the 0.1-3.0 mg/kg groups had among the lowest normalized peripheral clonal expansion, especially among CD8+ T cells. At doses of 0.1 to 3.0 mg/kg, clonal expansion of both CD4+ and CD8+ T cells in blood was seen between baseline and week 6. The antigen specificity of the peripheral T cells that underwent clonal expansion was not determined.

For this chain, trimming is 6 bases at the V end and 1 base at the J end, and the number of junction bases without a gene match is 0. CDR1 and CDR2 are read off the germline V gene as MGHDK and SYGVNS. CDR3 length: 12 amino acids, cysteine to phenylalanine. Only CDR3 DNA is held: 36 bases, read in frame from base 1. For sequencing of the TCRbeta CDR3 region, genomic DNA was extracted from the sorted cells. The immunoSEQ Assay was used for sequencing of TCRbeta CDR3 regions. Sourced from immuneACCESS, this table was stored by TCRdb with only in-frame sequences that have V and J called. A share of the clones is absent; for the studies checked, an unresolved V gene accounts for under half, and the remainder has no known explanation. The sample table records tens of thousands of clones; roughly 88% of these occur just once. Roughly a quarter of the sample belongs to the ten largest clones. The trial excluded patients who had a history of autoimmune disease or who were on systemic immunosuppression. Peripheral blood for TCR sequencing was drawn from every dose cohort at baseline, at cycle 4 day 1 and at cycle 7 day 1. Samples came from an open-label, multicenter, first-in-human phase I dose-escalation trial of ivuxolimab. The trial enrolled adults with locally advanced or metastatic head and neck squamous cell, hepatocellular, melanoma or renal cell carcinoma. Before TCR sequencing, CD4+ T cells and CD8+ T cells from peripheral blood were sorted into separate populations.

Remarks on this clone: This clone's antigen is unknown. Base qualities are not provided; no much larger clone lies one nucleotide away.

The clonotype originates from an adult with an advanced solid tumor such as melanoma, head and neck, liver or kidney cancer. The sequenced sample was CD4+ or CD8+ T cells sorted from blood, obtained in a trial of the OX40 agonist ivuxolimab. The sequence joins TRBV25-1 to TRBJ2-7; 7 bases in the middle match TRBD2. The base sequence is TGTGCCAGCAGCGGGGGGTCCTACGAGCAGTACTTC. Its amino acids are CASSGGSYEQYF.